This passage covers 30 T cell receptor beta chains from one sample sequenced in a study of T cells in Graves' hyperthyroidism and ophthalmopathy. TCR beta CDR3 regions were amplified from RNA. During a first-round RT-PCR of the TCR CDR3, the HTBI primer set was used. TCRdb recomputed calls from the multiplex PCR reads with MiXCR, one row per CDR3 protein. The repertoire holds 300,000 to 450,000 distinct CDR3 sequences, about 14% seen once, with around 19% in the top ten. The specimen sequenced was blood. The receptors shown here come from a woman under 40 with Graves' ophthalmopathy.

In this sample, this clonotype turned up many times. This rearrangement joins TRBV2 to TRBJ2-3, with 10 positions matching TRBD1. CDR1 SNHLY and CDR2 FYNNEI come from the germline V gene. The CDR3 has 18 amino acids. V gave up 6 bases and J gave up 4 bases; unmatched junction bases: 16. CDR3 coding DNA: TGTGCCAGCAGAGAACCCCATCTCGGGACAGGGGTCCCAGATACGCAGTATTTT. Its translation is CASREPHLGTGVPDTQYF.

This clonotype came up many times. This chain links TRBV20-1 with TRBJ1-6, with 7 positions matching TRBD1. This CDR3 has 13 amino acids. With 6 bases clipped from V and 8 bases from J, the junction kept 7 bases outside the gene matches. Germline V gene sequence: CDR1 DFQATT, CDR2 SNEGSKA (reference sequence). CDR3 coding DNA: TGCAGTGCCGAGACAGGGAATTATTCACCCCTCCACTTT. This sequence encodes CSAETGNYSPLHF.

In its sample, this clonotype was seen many times. The J gene is TRBJ2-5, the V gene TRBV25-1, with D unresolved. Trimming removed 5 bases from V and 4 bases from J, with 14 bases in between. The CDR3 loop spans 14 amino acids. Germline V gene lookup returns CDR1 MGHDK and CDR2 SYGVNS. The CDR3: CASSQQFGRETQYF. As DNA, the CDR3 is TGTGCCAGCAGTCAACAGTTCGGCAGAGAGACCCAGTACTTC.

As DNA, the CDR3 is TGTGCCAGTGGTCTCGAACAGCGGGCCTCCTACAATGAGCAGTTCTTC. Its translation: CASGLEQRASYNEQFF. This rearrangement joins TRBV19 to TRBJ2-1; D is perhaps TRBD2 (6 bases). The V and J ends lost 8 bases and 0 bases respectively, with 17 bases between them. This CDR3 contains 16 residues. The germline CDR1 and CDR2 sequences are LNHDA and SQIVND (reference sequence).

With respect to this clonotype: A junction end diverges from the germline sequence, so it may reflect a read error. J is TRBJ2-2 and V is TRBV5-1; D possibly corresponds to TRBD1 (6 bases). The CDR3 is made up of 15 amino acids. The germline CDR1 and CDR2 sequences are SGHRS and YFSETQ. CDR3 residues: CANSLIGGNTGELFF. CDR3 DNA sequence: TGCGCCAACAGCTTGATAGGGGGGAACACCGGGGAGCTGTTTTTT.

There are many counts of this clonotype. The rearrangement joins TRBV2 to TRBJ2-3, with D maybe TRBD2 (7 bases). The CDR3 extends over 15 amino acids. Trimming removed 4 bases at V and 1 base at J, with 12 bases between. Germline V CDR1 and CDR2: SNHLY, FYNNEI. The CDR3 loop reads CASSVPGGGTDTQYF. Written as DNA, the CDR3 is TGTGCCAGCAGTGTCCCGGGGGGCGGCACAGATACGCAGTATTTT.

This sequence joins TRBV9 and TRBJ2-3; D not resolved. The DNA end lines up better with TRBJ1-5; the J call may be wrong. This CDR3 has 14 residues. The germline CDR1 and CDR2 sequences are SGDLS and YYNGEE. The CDR3 DNA reads TGTGCCAGCAGCCCGGGTGTGGCCACAGATACGCAGCATTTT. It encodes CASSPGVATDTQHF.

This clonotype was counted at least ten times. The chain links TRBV4-1 to TRBJ2-7; D gene uncertain. CDR1 and CDR2 (germline): MGHRA, YSYEKL. The CDR3 runs to 13 residues. Trimming stripped 0 bases from V and 3 bases from J, with 6 bases between. CDR3 in amino acids: CASSQERSYEQYF. The CDR3 DNA reads as TGCGCCAGCAGCCAAGAGAGGAGCTACGAGCAGTACTTC.

The chain is built from TRBV10-3 and TRBJ1-5; 7 nucleotides line up with TRBD1. The CDR3 totals 13 residues. J lost 5 bases, V lost 8 bases, and 6 bases had no gene match. The germline V gene has CDR1 ENHRY and CDR2 SYGVKD. CDR3: CAISRGDDQPQHF. CDR3 nucleotide sequence: TGTGCCATCTCCAGGGGGGACGATCAGCCCCAGCATTTT.

The table lists this clonotype with a count of one. The chain combines TRBV29-1 with TRBJ2-5; 8 bases match TRBD1. The V segment lost 6 bases and the J segment 5 bases; nucleotides outside the gene matches: 8. Germline V lookup: CDR1 SQVTM, CDR2 ANQGSEA. This CDR3 has 13 amino acids. CDR3 DNA: TGCAGCGTGGGAAGGACAGGGCGGGAGACCCAGTACTTC. This codes for CSVGRTGRETQYF.

This clonotype was seen only a few times. This may be a read error: a much more frequent sequence differs by one nucleotide. The genes are TRBV20-1 and TRBJ1-1, with 8 bases lining up with TRBD1. The CDR3 contains 15 residues. Germline V CDR1 and CDR2: DFQATT, SNEGSKA (reference sequence). Unmatched junction bases numbered 9, after V lost 2 bases and J lost 4 bases. CDR3: CSARSRRTGTTEAFF. The CDR3 DNA is TGCAGTGCTAGAAGCCGACGGACAGGGACCACTGAAGCTTTCTTT.

Concerning this clonotype itself: A read error is possible here, since a much larger clone lies one base away. The J gene is TRBJ2-7, the V gene TRBV7-8, with no clear D. This CDR3 has 13 amino acids. Germline CDR1 reads SGHVS; CDR2 reads FQNEAQ. The V and J ends lost 8 bases and 5 bases respectively, with 16 bases between them. This CDR3 is CASGSTELNEQYF. DNA of the CDR3: TGTGCCAGCGGCTCGACTGAGTTAAACGAGCAGTACTTC.

This clonotype has a count of ten or more. The chain carries TRBV20-1 and TRBJ2-5; 8 positions match TRBD1. CDR3 length equals 13 residues. J lost 5 bases, V lost 0 bases, and 2 bases had no gene match. Germline V gene sequence: CDR1 DFQATT, CDR2 SNEGSKA (reference sequence). CDR3: CSAREDRVETQYF. The CDR3 bases are TGCAGTGCTAGAGAGGACAGGGTGGAGACCCAGTACTTC.

The sample holds a few counts of this clonotype. This chain links TRBV19 with TRBJ2-1, with a possible D match to TRBD2 (6 bases). This CDR3 spans 17 amino acids. V was clipped by 3 bases and J by 2 bases, with 17 bases between them. From germline, CDR1 is LNHDA and CDR2 SQIVND (reference sequence). CDR3 in DNA: TGTGCCAGTAGTATCGGGGGTTGGCAGGGCCCCTACAATGAGCAGTTCTTC. Its translation is CASSIGGWQGPYNEQFF.

Note on this clonotype: This sequence may be a read error, since a much larger clone differs from it by one base. The V call is TRBV28, the J call TRBJ2-2; D possibly corresponds to TRBD2 (5 bases). Germline assignment: CDR1 MDHEN and CDR2 SYDVKM. CDR3 size: 19 residues. This CDR3 reads CTSSFFASWRNSNTGELFF. The CDR3 DNA reads TGTACCAGCAGTTTTTTTGCCTCCTGGAGGAATTCGAACACCGGGGAGCTGTTTTTT.

Ten or more counts support this clonotype. The V gene is TRBV12-3 or TRBV12-4, the J gene TRBJ2-2, with D perhaps TRBD1 or TRBD2 (5 bases each). The CDR3 loop spans 15 amino acids. With 6 bases removed from V and 0 bases from J, the gap between germline ends came to 11 bases. The CDR3 DNA follows: TGTGCCAGCAGCGTGCCGGGGCCGAACACCGGGGAGCTGTTTTTT. Translated, it gives CASSVPGPNTGELFF.

This clonotype was counted a few times. The gene calls are TRBV10-3 and TRBJ1-2; possibly TRBD1 for D (6 bases). V lost 2 bases to trimming and J lost 7 bases, with 11 bases between them. Per germline, CDR1 ENHRY and CDR2 SYGVKD. The CDR3 contains 13 residues. In DNA, the CDR3 is TGTGCCATCAGTGAGCTGGGGGGCTTTGGCTACACCTTC. It is translated as CAISELGGFGYTF.

The genes are TRBV20-1 and TRBJ1-4; D is ambiguous. Looked up from germline, CDR1 is DFQATT and CDR2 is SNEGSKA (reference sequence). The CDR3 contains 13 residues. V was trimmed by 1 base and J by 8 bases, leaving 11 bases between them. CDR3 coding DNA: TGCAGTGCTAGAGTGACCGTGGGCGAAAAACTGTTTTTT. It encodes CSARVTVGEKLFF.

This clonotype was counted many times. The chain uses TRBV28 and TRBJ2-1; D unclear. The germline CDR1 and CDR2 sequences are MDHEN and SYDVKM. V lost 4 bases to trimming and J lost 8 bases, with 12 bases between them. The CDR3 spans 13 residues. This CDR3 reads CASSSPSWDEQFF. In DNA, the CDR3 is TGTGCCAGCAGTTCCCCCTCCTGGGATGAGCAGTTCTTC.

This clonotype was observed at least ten times. This chain uses TRBV6-1 with TRBJ1-5, with a tentative D call TRBD1 (5 bases). Germline V lookup: CDR1 MNHNS, CDR2 SASEGT. The CDR3 runs 13 residues. V lost 3 bases to trimming and J lost 7 bases, with 10 bases between them. The CDR3 here is CASSEGLRQPQHF. The CDR3 DNA reads as TGTGCCAGCAGTGAGGGGCTTCGCCAGCCCCAGCATTTT.

This clonotype has at least ten counts. The chain carries TRBV30 and TRBJ1-2; TRBD1 agrees at 7 bases. Per germline, CDR1 GTSNPN and CDR2 SVGIG (reference sequence). CDR3 length: 17 amino acids. The V segment lost 1 base and the J segment 0 bases; nucleotides outside the gene matches: 11. CDR3 sequence (DNA): TGTGCCTGGAGTGCCCCGGGACAGAGTAAGACTAACTATGGCTACACCTTC. Its protein product is CAWSAPGQSKTNYGYTF.

This clonotype has only a few counts. The genes are TRBV9 and TRBJ2-1; D possibly uses TRBD1 or TRBD2 (5 bases each). Trimming cost V 0 bases and J 6 bases, with 19 bases left between them. The germline V gene has CDR1 SGDLS and CDR2 YYNGEE. The CDR3 covers 17 residues. The CDR3: CASSVELPGPTFNEQFF. CDR3 in DNA: TGTGCCAGCAGCGTAGAGTTGCCGGGGCCGACGTTCAATGAGCAGTTCTTC.

This clonotype has only one observation. The rearrangement links TRBV9 to TRBJ1-3; perhaps TRBD1 as D (5 bases). CDR3 length: 16 residues. Germline values: CDR1 SGDLS, CDR2 YYNGEE. With 0 bases removed from V and 2 bases from J, the gap between germline ends came to 12 bases. The CDR3 sequence: CASSVARGGTGNTIYF. Here the CDR3 DNA reads TGTGCCAGCAGCGTAGCGCGCGGGGGAACTGGAAACACCATATATTTT.

The sample holds many counts of this clonotype. The chain joins TRBV2 to TRBJ2-5; maybe TRBD2 (6 bases). Germline values: CDR1 SNHLY, CDR2 FYNNEI. The V and J ends lost 6 bases and 9 bases respectively, with 23 bases between them. This CDR3 is 15 amino acids long. CDR3 in DNA: TGTGCCAGCAGGGGGAGGTCTGGGGGTTTGTTTGCCCAGTACTTC. Residues: CASRGRSGGLFAQYF.

This clonotype was observed at least ten times. The V and J genes are TRBV20-1 and TRBJ2-3; 7 bases match TRBD1. The junction had 3 bases not matched to a gene; V was cut back by 0 bases and J by 3 bases. The CDR3 covers 14 residues. CDR1 is DFQATT and CDR2 is SNEGSKA in the germline V gene (reference sequence). The CDR3 here is CSARDRGQTDTQYF. The CDR3, as DNA: TGCAGTGCTAGAGATCGGGGACAGACAGATACGCAGTATTTT.

This clonotype was found many times. CDR3 in DNA: TGTGCCAGCAGCCAAGCACAGGGTACTCAGCCCCAGCATTTT. Protein: CASSQAQGTQPQHF. The chain employs TRBV14 and TRBJ1-5, with D possibly being TRBD1 (6 bases). V was shortened by 1 base and J by 6 bases, with 10 bases between the two germline ends. The CDR3 consists of 14 residues. Germline values: CDR1 SGHDN, CDR2 FVKESK.

This clonotype has at least ten counts. CDR3: CASSPSGRKQETQYF. In nucleotides, the CDR3 is TGTGCCAGCAGCCCCAGTGGACGGAAACAAGAGACCCAGTACTTC. This chain joins TRBV28 and TRBJ2-5; D uncertain. V was shortened by 6 bases and J by 2 bases, with 16 bases between the two germline ends. This CDR3 contains 15 residues. Germline CDR1 reads MDHEN; CDR2 reads SYDVKM.

This clonotype was picked up a small number of times. The chain recombines TRBV29-1 with TRBJ1-3; TRBD1 matches 9 bases. After removal of 4 bases from V and 0 bases from J, the junction contained 7 bases not matched to a gene. Germline V gene lookup returns CDR1 SQVTM and CDR2 ANQGSEA. The CDR3 runs 16 residues. The CDR3 DNA reads TGCAGCGTTGGAGTGACAGGGGGGCGCTCTGGAAACACCATATATTTT. It codes for CSVGVTGGRSGNTIYF. The full variable domain, completed using reference TRBV29-1 and TRBJ1-3, is SAVISQKPSRDICQRGTSLTIQCQVDSQVTMMFWYRQQPGQSLTLIATANQGSEATYESGFVIDKFPISRPNLTFSTLTVSNMSPEDSSIYLCSVGVTGGRSGNTIYFGEGSWLTVV.

This clonotype was seen at least ten times. This chain joins TRBV3-1 and TRBJ2-1, with 11 bases identical to TRBD2. CDR1 and CDR2 from the germline V gene are LGHDT and YNNKEL (reference sequence). CDR3 length equals 18 residues. Trimming removed 2 bases from V and 0 bases from J; junction bases left unmatched: 6. CDR3 bases: TGTGCCAGCAGCCAAAAAGGGACTAGCGGCATCTCCTACAATGAGCAGTTCTTC. This gives the protein CASSQKGTSGISYNEQFF.

The V call is TRBV4-2, the J call TRBJ1-4; D remains unclear. The CDR3 extends over 15 amino acids. Trimming removed 1 base at V and 8 bases at J, with 14 bases between. Germline V gene lookup returns CDR1 LGHNA and CDR2 YNFKEQ. CDR3 residues: CASSQASPGGEKLFF. CDR3 sequence (DNA): TGTGCCAGCAGCCAAGCCAGTCCGGGTGGCGAAAAACTGTTTTTT.